A single sample is the source of the 6 T cell receptor beta chains below, sequenced in a study of cytomegalovirus exposure and HLA in healthy donors. The PCR had 60 Vbeta and 13 Jbeta primers. TCRdb's table, derived via immunoSEQ multiplex PCR, lists solely in-frame clones and lacks some. The table records hundreds of thousands of clones, under 80% of them present only once. Input material: PBMCs. Receptor source: a woman aged 25 to 45 in good health and CMV-seronegative.

This clone was seen a few times. The V and J genes are TRBV7-2 and TRBJ1-2; a weak D match, TRBD1 (6 bases). Per the germline V gene, CDR1 is SGHTA and CDR2 is FQGNSA. CDR3 length equals 15 residues. Trimming removed 1 base at V and 5 bases at J, with 14 bases between. This CDR3 is CASSLVAGVGYGYTF. The DNA of the CDR3 is TGTGCCAGCAGCTTAGTGGCAGGGGTGGGGTATGGCTACACCTTC.

This sequence joins TRBV6-6 and TRBJ2-2; D unresolved. The CDR3 has 13 amino acids. The germline gives CDR1 MNHNY, CDR2 SVGAGI (reference sequence). Trimming removed 2 bases from V and 5 bases from J, with 6 bases in between. The CDR3 bases are TGTGCCAGCAGTTACGCGAGGACCGGGGAGCTGTTTTTT. The encoded protein is CASSYARTGELFF.

The CDR3 sequence is CASSPQGTDTQYF. CDR3 sequence (DNA): TGTGCCAGCTCACCCCAGGGGACAGATACGCAGTATTTT. This rearrangement joins TRBV18 to TRBJ2-3; maybe TRBD1 (6 bases). The germline V gene encodes CDR1 KGHSH and CDR2 LQKENI. Trimming took 3 bases from V and 3 from J, leaving 7 bases between them. The CDR3 is 13 residues long.

This chain links TRBV19 with TRBJ1-2; perhaps TRBD1 as D (6 bases). This CDR3 is built from 15 residues. V lost 1 base to trimming and J lost 8 bases, with 17 bases between them. CDR1 and CDR2 from the germline V gene are LNHDA and SQIVND (reference sequence). CDR3 nucleotide sequence: TGTGCCAGTAGTATAGGAGGGACACTGACTTTGGGCTACACCTTC. It encodes CASSIGGTLTLGYTF.

J is TRBJ2-5 and V is TRBV6-6, with 13 bases lining up with TRBD2. After removal of 4 bases from V and 5 bases from J, the junction contained 7 bases not matched to a gene. Germline CDR1 and CDR2: MNHNY and SVGAGI (reference sequence). This CDR3 has 16 residues. In DNA form, the CDR3 reads TGTGCCAGCAGTTTCGGACTAGCGGGAGTGGGGGAGACCCAGTACTTC. Its translation: CASSFGLAGVGETQYF.

The V call is TRBV30, the J call TRBJ1-2, with 7 bases matching TRBD1. Germline values: CDR1 GTSNPN, CDR2 SVGIG (reference sequence). There are 12 residues in the CDR3. The V gene end was trimmed by 1 base and the J gene end by 8 bases; junction bases not matched to a gene: 4. The CDR3 is CAWSDRGGGYTF. The CDR3 nucleotides read TGTGCCTGGAGTGACAGGGGCGGCGGCTACACCTTC.